One sample yielded the 18 T cell receptor beta chains listed below, sequenced in a study of CD8+ T cells in alopecia areata. This sample's treatment: oral pan-JAK inhibitor, 5-10 mg twice daily. TCR sequencing used cDNA made by reverse transcription of extracted RNA. Data came from immunoSEQ multiplex PCR; TCRdb stores just in-frame clones and leaves some out. In the table there are some 100,000 clones, about 60% of which are singletons. The sequencing here drew on CD8+ T cells sorted from blood, taken between weeks 55 and 65, from a patient treated with tofacitinib. The source of these receptors is a human donor with alopecia areata.

This clone has just a few counts. This sequence joins TRBV7-9 and TRBJ2-5; 11 positions match TRBD2. CDR1 and CDR2 from the germline V gene are SEHNR and FQNEAQ (reference sequence). The CDR3 sequence is 17 residues long. Trimming took 0 bases from V and 4 from J; bases not matched to a gene: 7. For the CDR3, the DNA is TGTGCCAGCAGCTTAGCCCCGGGACTAGCGGTAGTAGAGACCCAGTACTTC. Translating it yields CASSLAPGLAVVETQYF.

V is TRBV29-1 and J is TRBJ2-4; unclear D gene. Germline CDR1 reads SQVTM; CDR2 reads ANQGSEA. The CDR3 extends over 14 amino acids. Trimming stripped 4 bases from V and 2 bases from J, with 12 bases between. CDR3 in amino acids: CSVGEALTKNIQYF. CDR3 sequence (DNA): TGCAGCGTTGGCGAGGCCCTAACCAAAAACATTCAGTACTTC. The variable domain in full, with the rest retrieved from reference TRBV29-1 and TRBJ2-4, is SAVISQKPSRDICQRGTSLTIQCQVDSQVTMMFWYRQQPGQSLTLIATANQGSEATYESGFVIDKFPISRPNLTFSTLTVSNMSPEDSSIYLCSVGEALTKNIQYFGAGTRLSVL.

Comment on this clone: The germline gene is not matched at one end of the junction; a read error may be the cause. The rearrangement uses TRBV5-1 and TRBJ2-1, with D possibly being TRBD1 (6 bases). The CDR3 extends over 12 amino acids. Per the germline V gene, CDR1 is SGHRS and CDR2 is YFSETQ. CDR3 sequence: CASSFRDNEQFF. The CDR3 DNA reads TGCGCCAGCAGCTTCCGGGACAACGAGCAGTTCTTC.

The chain combines TRBV13 with TRBJ2-5; D is perhaps TRBD1 (5 bases). The CDR3 length is 13 residues. CDR1 and CDR2 (germline): PRHDT, FYEKMQ (reference sequence). The V and J ends lost 5 bases and 1 base respectively, with 8 bases between them. The CDR3 is CASSPQAQETQYF. In DNA, the CDR3 is TGTGCCAGCAGCCCACAGGCCCAAGAGACCCAGTACTTC.

The chain carries TRBV2 and TRBJ1-2; weak D call: TRBD1 (6 bases). Germline CDR1 is SNHLY and CDR2 is FYNNEI. This CDR3 contains 13 residues. V shed 1 base and J shed 7 bases, with 10 bases lying between them. In DNA, the CDR3 is TGTGCCAGCAGTGAAGAGGGGGGGTCTGGCTACACCTTC. This translates into CASSEEGGSGYTF.

The chain recombines TRBV13 with TRBJ2-7, with 7 nucleotides matching TRBD1. In germline, CDR1 is PRHDT, CDR2 FYEKMQ (reference sequence). Unmatched junction bases numbered 5, after V lost 5 bases and J lost 1 base. The CDR3 has 14 residues. The CDR3 bases are TGTGCCAGCAGCAACCCGGGACAGTCCTACGAGCAGTACTTC. It yields the protein CASSNPGQSYEQYF.

This clone was found a few times. The rearrangement joins TRBV6-1 to TRBJ2-2; possibly TRBD2 for D (6 bases). Germline-derived CDR1 and CDR2 are MNHNS and SASEGT. The germline V and J ends were trimmed by 3 bases and 1 base, with 6 bases remaining between them. The CDR3 length is 14 residues. For the CDR3, the DNA is TGTGCCAGCAGTGAGGGGGGGAACACCGGGGAGCTGTTTTTT. Translation: CASSEGGNTGELFF.

About this clone itself: The sample contains more than one DNA sequence encoding this CDR3. The chain has TRBV7-9 and TRBJ2-7; D gene uncertain. The germline V gene has CDR1 SEHNR and CDR2 FQNEAQ (reference sequence). The CDR3 is 11 residues long. Trimming pared 1 base from V and 6 bases from J, leaving 4 bases between. Here the CDR3 reads CASSLVGEQYF. DNA for the CDR3: TGTGCCAGCAGCTTAGTGGGCGAGCAGTACTTC.

V usage is TRBV29-1 and J usage is TRBJ1-2; TRBD1 matches at 8 bases. Germline V lookup: CDR1 SQVTM, CDR2 ANQGSEA. CDR3 length equals 12 residues. After removal of 6 bases from V and 7 bases from J, the junction contained 7 bases not matched to a gene. The CDR3: CSVPGQGSGYTF. The CDR3 DNA is TGCAGCGTCCCCGGACAGGGCTCTGGCTACACCTTC.

The chain couples TRBV7-6 to TRBJ2-1, with 11 bases fitting TRBD1. The CDR3 runs 17 residues. Germline trimming cut 1 base from V and 3 bases from J; bases unmatched to any gene: 5. The germline gives CDR1 SGHVS, CDR2 FNYEAQ. DNA for the CDR3: TGTGCCAGCAGCTTAGTAATCGGGACAGGGGGCTACAATGAGCAGTTCTTC. It encodes CASSLVIGTGGYNEQFF. Using reference TRBV7-6 and TRBJ2-1 for the parts outside the CDR3, the full variable domain is GAGVSQSPRYKVTKRGQDVALRCDPISGHVSLYWYRQALGQGPEFLTYFNYEAQQDKSGLPNDRFSAERPEGSISTLTIQRTEQRDSAMYRCASSLVIGTGGYNEQFFGPGTRLTVL.

A word on this clone: Other DNA sequences within the sample encode an identical CDR3. The chain has TRBV5-6 and TRBJ2-7; D gene ambiguous. V was trimmed by 4 bases and J by 3 bases, leaving 5 bases between them. The CDR3 covers 11 residues. Germline CDR1 reads SGHDT; CDR2 reads YYEEEE. CDR3 coding DNA: TGTGCCAGCAGCCTCAACTACGAGCAGTACTTC. Translating it yields CASSLNYEQYF.

V and J are TRBV4-1 and TRBJ1-2; TRBD1 is a possible D gene (5 bases). The germline CDR1 and CDR2 sequences are MGHRA and YSYEKL. Deletions cut 0 bases from V and 8 bases from J, with 16 bases between. This CDR3 is 15 amino acids long. In nucleotides, the CDR3 is TGCGCCAGCAGCCAAGAGTCAGGGAGGACTTTAGGCTACACCTTC. The encoded protein is CASSQESGRTLGYTF.

The chain combines TRBV9 with TRBJ1-2; no reliable D call. Germline V lookup: CDR1 SGDLS, CDR2 YYNGEE. The CDR3 contains 14 residues. Trimming cost V 2 bases and J 5 bases, with 13 bases left between them. The CDR3: CASSVPGSSYGYTF. The CDR3 DNA follows: TGTGCCAGCAGCGTCCCGGGATCTTCGTATGGCTACACCTTC.

In this sample, this clone turned up a few times. The rearrangement joins TRBV12-5 to TRBJ1-3, with D unclear. Trimming removed 4 bases from V and 3 bases from J, with 10 bases in between. From germline, CDR1 is LGHNT and CDR2 FRNRAP. The length of the CDR3 is 14 residues. CDR3 region: CASGSVVFGNTIYF. In DNA form, the CDR3 reads TGTGCTAGTGGTTCGGTCGTCTTTGGAAACACCATATATTTT. Full variable domain (rest looked up from reference TRBV12-5 and TRBJ1-3): DARVTQTPRHKVTEMGQEVTMRCQPILGHNTVFWYRQTMMQGLELLAYFRNRAPLDDSGMPKDRFSAEMPDATLATLKIQPSEPRDSAVYFCASGSVVFGNTIYFGEGSWLTVV.

There are a few counts of this clone. Within the sample, other DNA sequences also encode this same CDR3. The chain joins TRBV10-3 to TRBJ2-7, with D tentatively TRBD2 (5 bases). The CDR3 runs to 14 residues. Germline CDR1 and CDR2: ENHRY and SYGVKD. V lost 7 bases and J lost 3, with 16 bases in between. The CDR3 spells CAITDPGGGYEQYF. The CDR3 bases are TGTGCCATCACCGATCCTGGTGGAGGCTACGAGCAGTACTTC.

This rearrangement joins TRBV5-6 to TRBJ2-5; D unresolved. Germline V gene lookup returns CDR1 SGHDT and CDR2 YYEEEE. The CDR3 runs to 12 residues. V gave up 0 bases and J gave up 5 bases, with 5 bases separating them. CDR3 DNA sequence: TGTGCCAGCAGCTTGGGAAGCGAGACCCAGTACTTC. It is translated as CASSLGSETQYF.

The chain carries TRBV10-2 and TRBJ2-7; TRBD2 is a possible D gene (6 bases). Germline V gene sequence: CDR1 WSHSY, CDR2 SAAADI. The CDR3 consists of 14 residues. Trimming stripped 5 bases from V and 2 bases from J, with 13 bases between. The CDR3: CASSLGRGTYEQYF. CDR3 in DNA: TGCGCCAGCAGTTTGGGGCGGGGAACCTACGAGCAGTACTTC.

V is TRBV5-1 and J is TRBJ1-1, with D unclear. V was trimmed by 0 bases and J by 8 bases, leaving 5 bases between them. In germline, CDR1 is SGHRS, CDR2 YFSETQ. The CDR3 has 11 residues. The CDR3 bases are TGCGCCAGCAGCTTGGGATCCGAAGCTTTCTTT. Translated, it gives CASSLGSEAFF.